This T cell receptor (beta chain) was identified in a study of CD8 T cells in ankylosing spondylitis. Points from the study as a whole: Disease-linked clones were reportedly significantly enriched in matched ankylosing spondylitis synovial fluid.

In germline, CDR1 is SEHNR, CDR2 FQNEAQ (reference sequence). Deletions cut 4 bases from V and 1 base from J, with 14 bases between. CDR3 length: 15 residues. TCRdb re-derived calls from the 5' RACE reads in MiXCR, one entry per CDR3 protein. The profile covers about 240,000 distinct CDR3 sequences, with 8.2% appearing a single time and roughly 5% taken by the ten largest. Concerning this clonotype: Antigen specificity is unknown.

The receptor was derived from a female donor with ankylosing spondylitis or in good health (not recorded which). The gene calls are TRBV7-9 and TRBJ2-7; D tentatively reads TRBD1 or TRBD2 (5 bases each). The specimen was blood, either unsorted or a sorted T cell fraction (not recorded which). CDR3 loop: CASSSTGTESYEQYF. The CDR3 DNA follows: TGTGCCAGCAGCTCGACCGGGACGGAGTCCTACGAGCAGTACTTC.